Only one count was recorded for the clone carrying this TCR beta chain. Through a sample-barcoded 5' primer and a J-beta primer mix, a second PCR was run for roughly 6 to 12 cycles. TCRdb re-analysed the 5' RACE reads in MiXCR, keeping a single row per CDR3 protein. The sample contains 600,000 to 650,000 distinct CDR3 sequences, 45% to 65% of which appear only once. The sample originates from a study of blood T cells in healthy people across ages. Sequencing used blood. This receptor was identified in a man between 60 and 70 years old in good health.

The CDR3 DNA sequence: TGTGCCAGCAACAAGCTAGCGGGGTTGCAAGAGACCCAGTACTTC. It yields the protein CASNKLAGLQETQYF. This chain connects TRBV2 to TRBJ2-5; 9 positions match TRBD2. This CDR3 region has 15 residues. V was pared by 7 bases and J by 2 bases, with 8 bases of the junction left unmatched. The germline CDR1 and CDR2 sequences are SNHLY and FYNNEI.